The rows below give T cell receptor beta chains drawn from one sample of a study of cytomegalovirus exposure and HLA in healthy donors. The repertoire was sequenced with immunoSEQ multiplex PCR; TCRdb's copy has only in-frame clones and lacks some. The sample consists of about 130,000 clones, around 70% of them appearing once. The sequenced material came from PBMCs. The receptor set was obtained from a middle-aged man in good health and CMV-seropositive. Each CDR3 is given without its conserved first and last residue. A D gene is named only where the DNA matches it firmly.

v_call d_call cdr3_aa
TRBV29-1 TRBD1 SGGTGGSTDTQY
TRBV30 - AWSPISLRINEKLF
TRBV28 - ASSLGRVDSPLH
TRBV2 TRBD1 ASGGTGNQPQH
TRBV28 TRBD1 ASSFPDRGYGELF
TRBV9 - ASSPMGRLVTNYGYT
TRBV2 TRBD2 ASTMTSGSTGELF
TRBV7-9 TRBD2 ASSLYGRGSYEQY
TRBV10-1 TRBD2 ASSESTPLAGAGGELF
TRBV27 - ASSFTGIRNQPQH
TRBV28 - ASSLRSRRSTSSSYEQY
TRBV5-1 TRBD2 ASSLAGTSVSYEQY